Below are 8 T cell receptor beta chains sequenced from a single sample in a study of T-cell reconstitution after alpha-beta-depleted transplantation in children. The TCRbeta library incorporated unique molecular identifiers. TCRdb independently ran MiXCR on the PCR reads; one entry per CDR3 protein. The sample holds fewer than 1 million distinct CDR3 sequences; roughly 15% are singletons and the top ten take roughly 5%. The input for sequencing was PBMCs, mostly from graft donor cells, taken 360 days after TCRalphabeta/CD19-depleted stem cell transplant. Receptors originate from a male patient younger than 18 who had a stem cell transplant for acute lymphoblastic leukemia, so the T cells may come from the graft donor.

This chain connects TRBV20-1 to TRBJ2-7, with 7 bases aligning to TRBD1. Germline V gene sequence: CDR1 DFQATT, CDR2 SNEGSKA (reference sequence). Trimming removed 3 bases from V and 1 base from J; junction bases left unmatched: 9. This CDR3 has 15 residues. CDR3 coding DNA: TGCAGTGCTAGGATGGGACAGTTTTATTCCTACGAGCAGTACTTC. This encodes CSARMGQFYSYEQYF.

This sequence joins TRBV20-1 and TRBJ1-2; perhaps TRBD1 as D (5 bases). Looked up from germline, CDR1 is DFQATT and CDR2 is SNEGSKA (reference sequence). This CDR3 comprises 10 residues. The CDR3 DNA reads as TGCAACGGGGGGGACTATGGCTACACCTTC. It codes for CNGGDYGYTF.

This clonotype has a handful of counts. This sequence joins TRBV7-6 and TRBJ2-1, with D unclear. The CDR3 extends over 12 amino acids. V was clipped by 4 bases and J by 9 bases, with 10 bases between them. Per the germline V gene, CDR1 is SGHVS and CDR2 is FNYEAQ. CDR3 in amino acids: CASSSYGSEQFF. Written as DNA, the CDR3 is TGTGCCAGCAGCTCCTATGGCTCTGAGCAGTTCTTC. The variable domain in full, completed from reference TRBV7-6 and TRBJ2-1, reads GAGVSQSPRYKVTKRGQDVALRCDPISGHVSLYWYRQALGQGPEFLTYFNYEAQQDKSGLPNDRFSAERPEGSISTLTIQRTEQRDSAMYRCASSSYGSEQFFGPGTRLTVL.

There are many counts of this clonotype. The CDR3 is CASSLWTGVYNEQFF. CDR3 DNA: TGTGCCAGCAGCTTATGGACAGGGGTGTACAATGAGCAGTTCTTC. The chain has TRBV7-9 and TRBJ2-1; TRBD1 aligns across 9 bases. V shed 2 bases, J shed 4 bases, and the junction held 3 bases outside the gene matches. In germline, CDR1 is SEHNR, CDR2 FQNEAQ (reference sequence). This CDR3 is 15 amino acids long.

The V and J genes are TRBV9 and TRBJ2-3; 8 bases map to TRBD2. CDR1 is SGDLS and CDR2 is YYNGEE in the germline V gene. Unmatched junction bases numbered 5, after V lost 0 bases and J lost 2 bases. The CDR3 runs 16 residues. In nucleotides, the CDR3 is TGTGCCAGCAGCGTAGGGACTAGCCCTACCACAGATACGCAGTATTTT. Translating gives CASSVGTSPTTDTQYF.

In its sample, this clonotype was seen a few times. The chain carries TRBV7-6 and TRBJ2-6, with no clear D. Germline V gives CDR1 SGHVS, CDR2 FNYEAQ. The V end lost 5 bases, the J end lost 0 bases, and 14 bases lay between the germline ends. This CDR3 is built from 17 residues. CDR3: CASSLTIPHSGANVLTF. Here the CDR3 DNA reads TGTGCCAGCAGCCTGACAATCCCCCACTCTGGGGCCAACGTCCTGACTTTC.

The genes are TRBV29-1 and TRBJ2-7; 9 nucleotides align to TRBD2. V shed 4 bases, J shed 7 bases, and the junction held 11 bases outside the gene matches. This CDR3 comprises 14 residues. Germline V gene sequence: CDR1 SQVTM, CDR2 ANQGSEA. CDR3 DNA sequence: TGCAGCGTTGCCAGTAGCGGGAGAGGAAGGGAGCAGTACTTC. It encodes CSVASSGRGREQYF.

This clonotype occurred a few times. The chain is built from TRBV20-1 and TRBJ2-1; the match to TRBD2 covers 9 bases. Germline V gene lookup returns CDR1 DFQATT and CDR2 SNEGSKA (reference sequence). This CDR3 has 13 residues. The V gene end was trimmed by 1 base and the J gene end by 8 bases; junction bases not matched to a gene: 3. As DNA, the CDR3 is TGCAGTGCTAGAGTTGGCGGGAGGGATGAGCAGTTCTTC. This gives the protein CSARVGGRDEQFF.